This T cell receptor beta chain emerged from a study of blood T cell repertoires in COVID-19 (dated by TCRdb to 2018 to 2020). In terms of the full investigation: The collaborator samples originated in the United States, Italy and Spain and spanned the acute and convalescent phases of COVID-19. The sample metadata nearly always contained a de-identified subject ID, COVID-19 status, age in years and sex. The samples were drawn from two sources: the first 160 participants of the ongoing ImmuneRACE study, and 1,254 subjects contributed by 6 global collaborators. The dataset comprised deeply sampled blood TCRbeta repertoires from subjects exposed to, actively infected with, or recovered from COVID-19. A freely available public database, intended as a resource for researchers studying the immune response to SARS-CoV-2, is where the repertoires were released. The prospective study material was composed of cDNA or gDNA derived from T cells, B-cell-depleted T cells, or PBMCs. Where available, HLA class I and class II types were taken from metadata supplied by the sample provider and were not determined by assay-based typing.

Collaborating institutions collected whole blood in K2EDTA tubes following their own protocols. For TCRbeta analysis, collaborator samples were shipped as frozen whole blood, as isolated PBMCs, or as DNA extracted from either sample type. Regarding this clone: The specificity of this receptor is unknown. The input lacks base qualities; no much larger clone sits a single base away.

TCRbeta CDR3 regions were amplified from genomic DNA using the immunoSEQ Assay, a bias-controlled multiplex PCR. As for how the authors treated the data: The number of nucleated cells in each sample was estimated from the amplification of reference gene primers within the assay. Sequence reads were collapsed and filtered to measure the absolute abundance of every unique TCRbeta CDR3 rearrangement. For each sample, productive Simpson clonality was calculated as the square root of Simpson's diversity index over productive rearrangements. TCRdb limited this immuneACCESS table to in-frame rearrangements with V and J called. A share of clones is missing; checked studies link under half to unresolved V genes, and the rest is unexplained. For V, J and clone size, that table is used; D and trimming come from the DNA. A total of roughly 110,000 clones appear in this sample, 70% to 85% of them only once. 11% to 15% of the sample lies in the top ten.

General conclusions and limits of the study: The quantity of clinical and demographic metadata differed by source and by participant and was supplied without curation.

The CDR3 sequence holds 15 residues, the cysteine and phenylalanine included. Just CDR3 DNA is preserved here, 45 bases in frame from base 1. Between the V and J ends, shortened by 2 bases and 5 bases respectively, the junction contains 15 bases. CDR1 LGHDT and CDR2 YNNKEL are derived from the germline V gene (reference sequence). This clonotype originated in a woman aged 60 to 75 with acute or convalescent COVID-19. Recombination connected TRBV3-1 (or the pseudogene TRBV3-2) to TRBJ2-5; TRBD2 is a weak D gene call, 5 bases matching. Sequencing used peripheral blood. CDR3 sequence: CASSQRRLAGETQYF. The sequenced DNA is TGTGCCAGCAGCCAACGGAGGCTAGCTGGGGAGACCCAGTACTTC.